The rows below give T cell receptor beta chains drawn from one sample of a study of chemoradiotherapy in HPV16-positive cancers. Clones were sequenced by immunoSEQ multiplex PCR, and TCRdb holds only the in-frame ones, with some missing. The sample gives 9,500 to 15,000 clones, approximately 86% of which show up once; roughly 6.1% is in the top ten. The specimen comprised blood, sampled from a patient who underwent chemoradiotherapy. These receptors were taken from a human donor with HPV-associated anogenital cancer. The CDR3 runs from the conserved cysteine through the conserved F or W. D genes are given only for firm matches. Clone size is shown for a subset of rows, as once, few, many or a class of expanded clone.

cdr3_length	v_call	clone_size	d_call	j_call	cdr3_nt	cdr3_aa
12	TRBV7-9	NA	NA	TRBJ2-3	TGTGCCAGCAGCCCCCACACAGATACGCAGTATTTT	CASSPHTDTQYF
14	TRBV7-2	once	TRBD1	TRBJ2-3	TGTGCCAGCAGCTTGGGACAGGGGCAGGATACGCAGTATTTT	CASSLGQGQDTQYF
15	TRBV19	NA	NA	TRBJ2-1	TGTGCCAGTAGTCCCGAGGGGGAGCCCTACAATGAGCAGTTCTTC	CASSPEGEPYNEQFF
14	TRBV30	NA	NA	TRBJ1-3	TGTGCCAGCGTCCATATTCCGTCTGGAAACACCATATATTTT	CASVHIPSGNTIYF
13	TRBV30	NA	NA	TRBJ1-4	TGTGCCTGGAGTGGGGGGACTAATGAAAAACTGTTTTTT	CAWSGGTNEKLFF
16	TRBV19	NA	NA	TRBJ1-4	TGTGCCAGTAGTATAAGGAGGGACATAACTAATGAAAAACTGTTTTTT	CASSIRRDITNEKLFF
17	TRBV5-6	NA	TRBD1	TRBJ2-6	TGTGCCAGCAGCCGGTCGACACAGGGGGTTGGGGCCAACGTCCTGACTTTC	CASSRSTQGVGANVLTF
15	TRBV15	once	NA	TRBJ1-6	TGTGCCACCAGCAGGCAAGCAGGGGACAATTCACCCCTCCACTTT	CATSRQAGDNSPLHF
14	TRBV5-6	NA	NA	TRBJ1-1	TGTGCCAGCAGCTTGATGGCCGGGAACACTGAAGCTTTCTTT	CASSLMAGNTEAFF
16	TRBV5-4	NA	NA	TRBJ2-3	TGTGCCAGCAGCTTGGTTGCGACAGAGGGTAAAGATACGCAGTATTTT	CASSLVATEGKDTQYF
17	TRBV12-5	NA	TRBD2	TRBJ2-2	TGTGCTAGTGGTACCTTGGGCCTCAGGGAGGGGACCGGGGAGCTGTTTTTT	CASGTLGLREGTGELFF
16	TRBV7-6	NA	NA	TRBJ2-2	TGTGCCAGCAGCTTAGAGGCTTCAGCCGGGGCCGGGGAGCTGTTTTTT	CASSLEASAGAGELFF
14	TRBV18	NA	TRBD2	TRBJ2-3	TGTGCCAGCTCACCAATCGGGGGGGCCGATACGCAGTATTTT	CASSPIGGADTQYF
17	TRBV18	NA	NA	TRBJ1-2	TGTGCCAGCTCACCACCTTTTATGGGGCAGATTAACTATGGCTACACCTTC	CASSPPFMGQINYGYTF
13	TRBV18	NA	NA	TRBJ1-6	TGTGCCAGCTCACCACGCGTAGATTCACCCCTCCACTTT	CASSPRVDSPLHF
13	TRBV2	few	TRBD1	TRBJ2-2	TGTGCCAGCAGGGGACAGGGGACCGGGGAGCTGTTTTTT	CASRGQGTGELFF
15	TRBV5-5	NA	NA	TRBJ2-5	TGTGCCAGCAGCTCAACCTCCTACAGGGATGAGACCCAGTACTTC	CASSSTSYRDETQYF
15	TRBV5-1	NA	NA	TRBJ2-5	TGCGCCAGCAGCTTGTCTCACAGGTACCAAGAGACCCAGTACTTC	CASSLSHRYQETQYF